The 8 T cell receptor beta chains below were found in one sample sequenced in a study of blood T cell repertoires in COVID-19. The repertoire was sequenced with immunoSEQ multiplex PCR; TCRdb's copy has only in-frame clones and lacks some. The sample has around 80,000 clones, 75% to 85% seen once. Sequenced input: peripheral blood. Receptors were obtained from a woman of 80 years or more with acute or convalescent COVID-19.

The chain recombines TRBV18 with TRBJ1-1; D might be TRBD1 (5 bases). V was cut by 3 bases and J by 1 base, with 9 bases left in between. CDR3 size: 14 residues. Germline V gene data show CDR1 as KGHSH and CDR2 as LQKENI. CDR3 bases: TGTGCCAGCTCACCCGGACACGGGAACACTGAAGCTTTCTTT. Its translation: CASSPGHGNTEAFF.

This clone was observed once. CDR3 sequence reads: CASSRGQGGRETQYF. CDR3 coding DNA: TGCGCCAGCAGCAGGGGACAGGGAGGGCGAGAGACCCAGTACTTC. The chain employs TRBV5-1 and TRBJ2-5, with 9 bases matching TRBD1. The CDR3 has 15 residues. V lost 4 bases to trimming and J lost 4 bases; unmatched junction nucleotides: 8. CDR1 and CDR2 from the germline V gene are SGHRS and YFSETQ. Full variable domain (missing parts from reference TRBV5-1 and TRBJ2-5): KAGVTQTPRYLIKTRGQQVTLSCSPISGHRSVSWYQQTPGQGLQFLFEYFSETQRNKGNFPGRFSGRQFSNSRSEMNVSTLELGDSALYLCASSRGQGGRETQYFGPGTRLLVL.

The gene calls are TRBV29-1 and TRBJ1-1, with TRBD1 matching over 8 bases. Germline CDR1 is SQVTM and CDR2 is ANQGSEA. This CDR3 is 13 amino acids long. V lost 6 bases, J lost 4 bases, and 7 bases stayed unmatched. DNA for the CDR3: TGCAGCGTCGGACAGGGACAAATCACTGAAGCTTTCTTT. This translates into CSVGQGQITEAFF.

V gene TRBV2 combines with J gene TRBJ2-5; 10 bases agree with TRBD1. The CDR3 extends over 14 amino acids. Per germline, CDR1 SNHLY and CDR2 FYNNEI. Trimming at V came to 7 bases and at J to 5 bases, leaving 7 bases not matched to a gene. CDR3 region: CASTGQGVGETQYF. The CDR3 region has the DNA TGTGCCAGCACCGGACAGGGGGTCGGGGAGACCCAGTACTTC.

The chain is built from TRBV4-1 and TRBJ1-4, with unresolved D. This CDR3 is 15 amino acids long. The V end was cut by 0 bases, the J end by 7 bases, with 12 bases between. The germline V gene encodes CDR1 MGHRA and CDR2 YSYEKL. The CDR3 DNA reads TGCGCCAGCAGCCAAGATCCTCGCCGGGGTGAAAAACTGTTTTTT. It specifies CASSQDPRRGEKLFF.

Here the CDR3 reads CASSLRTGGSGNTIYF. Written as DNA, the CDR3 is TGTGCCAGCAGCCTACGTACAGGGGGCTCTGGAAACACCATATATTTT. V gene TRBV3-1 (or the pseudogene TRBV3-2) combines with J gene TRBJ1-3, with 8 nucleotides matching TRBD1. Trimming took 4 bases from V and 0 from J; bases not matched to a gene: 5. Germline V CDR1 and CDR2: LGHDT, YNNKEL (reference sequence). CDR3 length equals 16 residues.

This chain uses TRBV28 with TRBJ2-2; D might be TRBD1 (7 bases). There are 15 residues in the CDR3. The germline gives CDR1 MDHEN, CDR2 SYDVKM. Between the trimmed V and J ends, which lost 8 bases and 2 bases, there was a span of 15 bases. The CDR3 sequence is CASSRGDSNTGELFF. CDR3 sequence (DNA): TGTGCCAGCTCCCGCGGGGACAGTAACACCGGGGAGCTGTTTTTT.

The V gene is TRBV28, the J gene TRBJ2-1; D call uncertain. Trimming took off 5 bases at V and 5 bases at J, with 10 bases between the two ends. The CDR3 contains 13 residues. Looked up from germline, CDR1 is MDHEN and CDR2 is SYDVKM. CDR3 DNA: TGTGCCAGCAGTCCCGAACACGACAATGAGCAGTTCTTC. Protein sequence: CASSPEHDNEQFF.